Listed below are T cell receptor beta chains from one sample, sequenced in a study of T-cell reconstitution after alpha-beta-depleted transplantation in children. TCRdb re-analysed the PCR reads in MiXCR, keeping a single row per CDR3 protein. Of 350,000 to 400,000 distinct CDR3 sequences listed, over 20% are singletons. This specimen was PBMCs from the stem cell graft donor, taken from the stem cell graft. These receptors were taken from a human donor who donated a stem cell graft to a child with acute myeloid leukemia. CDR3s include the opening cysteine and the closing phenylalanine or tryptophan. D genes are given only for firm matches.

j_call v_call d_call cdr3_aa
TRBJ2-1 TRBV5-1 NA CASRRSSDINEQFF
TRBJ2-5 TRBV5-6 TRBD2 CASGGGGSQETQYF
TRBJ2-1 TRBV11-2 TRBD2 CASRKPGLVPNEQFF
TRBJ1-2 TRBV29-1 NA CSVEGQRLSYTF
TRBJ1-1 TRBV29-1 NA CSVVVLDGKTEAFF
TRBJ1-4 TRBV4-2 TRBD1 CASRIVDRGNEKLFF
TRBJ2-3 TRBV25-1 TRBD2 CASSNGTSGSWRIHGASTDTQYF
TRBJ2-7 TRBV20-1 NA CSANTGEPQYF
TRBJ1-6 TRBV4-2 TRBD1 CASGGRTGGRNSPLHF
TRBJ2-1 TRBV20-1 TRBD2 CGGGLAPYNEQFF
TRBJ2-5 TRBV6-5 NA CASSYSRVAEAQETQYF
TRBJ2-5 TRBV19 TRBD1 CATQRGGFETQYF
TRBJ2-3 TRBV4-1 NA CASSQESLASQYF
TRBJ2-7 TRBV21-1 NA CASSKEDGSSYEQYF
TRBJ2-1 TRBV24-1 NA CATSPTDGSSYNEQFF
TRBJ2-1 TRBV24-1 TRBD2 CATSDLKLAGNEQFF
TRBJ1-5 TRBV5-1 NA CASSLATGLGQPQHF
TRBJ2-2 TRBV20-1 TRBD1 CSARRGQPNTGELFF
TRBJ2-7 TRBV12-3/TRBV12-4 TRBD1 CASSPGQGWYF
TRBJ2-7 TRBV24-1 TRBD2 CATSDTTGLTYEQYF
TRBJ2-3 TRBV12-3/TRBV12-4 TRBD2 CASNRLATSTDTQYF
TRBJ2-1 TRBV28 NA CASSFLSSELYNEQFF
TRBJ2-5 TRBV24-1 TRBD1 CATSDDRVRETQYF
TRBJ2-3 TRBV29-1 NA CSVHRSTTDTQYF
TRBJ2-7 TRBV20-1 NA CSASSSVPTYEQYF
TRBJ2-7 TRBV6-7 TRBD2 CAPRGVSEQYF
TRBJ2-7 TRBV25-1 NA CASSDASRTYEQYF
TRBJ1-2 TRBV6-1 NA CASSRPKSGNRSGYTF
TRBJ2-1 TRBV3-1 TRBD1 CASSQGVPGQGSGEQFF
TRBJ2-1 TRBV6-5 NA CASSSPLRYNEQFF
TRBJ2-2 TRBV28 NA CASSPLGAGDPGELFF
TRBJ2-3 TRBV29-1 NA CSVPILDTQYF
TRBJ2-7 TRBV10-3 TRBD2 CAISDKGRVPSYEQYF